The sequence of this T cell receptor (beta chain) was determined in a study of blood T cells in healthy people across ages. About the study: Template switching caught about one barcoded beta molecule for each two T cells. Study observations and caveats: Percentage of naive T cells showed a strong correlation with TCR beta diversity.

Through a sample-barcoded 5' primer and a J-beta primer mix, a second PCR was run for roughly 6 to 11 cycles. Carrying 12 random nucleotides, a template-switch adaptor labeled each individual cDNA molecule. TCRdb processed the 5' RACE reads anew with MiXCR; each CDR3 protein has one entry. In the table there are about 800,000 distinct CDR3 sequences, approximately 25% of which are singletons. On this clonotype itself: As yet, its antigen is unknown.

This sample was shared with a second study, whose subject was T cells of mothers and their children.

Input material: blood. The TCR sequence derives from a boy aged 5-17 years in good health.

CDR3 residues: CSARGLRGKVTGELFF. In nucleotides, the CDR3 is TGCAGTGCTAGAGGTCTCAGGGGCAAGGTAACCGGGGAGCTGTTTTTT. The rearrangement links TRBV20-1 to TRBJ2-2; D perhaps matches TRBD1 (6 bases). Per the germline V gene, CDR1 is DFQATT and CDR2 is SNEGSKA (reference sequence). The CDR3 is 16 amino acids. Trimming took off 1 base at V and 5 bases at J, with 17 bases between the two ends.